A selection of T cell receptor beta chains follows, all from one sample in a study of human T cells and chemical hapten exposure. One entry per CDR3 protein results from TCRdb running MiXCR on the RACE reads. The sample includes tens of thousands of distinct CDR3 sequences, roughly a tenth of them seen just once. The material sequenced was whole blood, taken in connection with sensitization to the hapten diphenylcyclopropenone (DPC). The origin of the receptors is a woman between 50 and 59 years old with alopecia areata. Some clones in this sample may be carry-over from other donors' samples. Each CDR3 is given with its conserved first and last residue. Each record gives: J gene, clone size, V gene, D gene, CDR3 protein, CDR3 DNA. A D gene is named only where the DNA matches it firmly. Clone size is not always given. Where it is, it says once, few, many or a class for expanded clones.

j_gene: TRBJ2-1; abundance: many; v_gene: TRBV2; d_gene: NA; CDR3aa: CASTKERHNEQFF; CDR3nt: TGTGCCAGCACAAAGGAAAGGCACAATGAGCAGTTCTTC
j_gene: TRBJ2-3; abundance: NA; v_gene: TRBV5-1; d_gene: NA; CDR3aa: CASSLEAGPSTDTQYF; CDR3nt: TGCGCCAGCAGCTTGGAGGCAGGCCCAAGCACAGATACGCAGTATTTT
j_gene: TRBJ2-4; abundance: many; v_gene: TRBV12-3/TRBV12-4; d_gene: NA; CDR3aa: CASSLQGRGIQYF; CDR3nt: TGTGCCAGCAGTTTACAGGGACGGGGCATTCAGTACTTC
j_gene: TRBJ1-1; abundance: NA; v_gene: TRBV12-3/TRBV12-4; d_gene: NA; CDR3aa: CASSLGVEAFF; CDR3nt: TGTGCCAGCAGTTTAGGAGTTGAAGCTTTCTTT
j_gene: TRBJ1-1; abundance: many; v_gene: TRBV10-2; d_gene: NA; CDR3aa: CASSERNTEAFF; CDR3nt: TGCGCCAGCAGTGAAAGAAACACTGAAGCTTTCTTT
j_gene: TRBJ2-1; abundance: many; v_gene: TRBV3-1; d_gene: NA; CDR3aa: CASSLNHNEQFF; CDR3nt: TGTGCCAGCAGCCTAAATCACAATGAGCAGTTCTTC
j_gene: TRBJ2-5; abundance: NA; v_gene: TRBV12-3/TRBV12-4; d_gene: NA; CDR3aa: CASIRGVQQETQYF; CDR3nt: TGTGCCAGCATCCGAGGGGTCCAACAAGAGACCCAGTACTTC
j_gene: TRBJ2-3; abundance: NA; v_gene: TRBV7-3; d_gene: TRBD2; CDR3aa: CASSSGTSARTDTQYF; CDR3nt: TGTGCCAGCAGCTCCGGGACTAGCGCCCGCACAGATACGCAGTATTTT
j_gene: TRBJ2-7; abundance: many; v_gene: TRBV19; d_gene: TRBD2; CDR3aa: CASSSRLAEVYEQYF; CDR3nt: TGTGCCAGTAGTAGCCGACTAGCGGAGGTTTACGAGCAGTACTTC
j_gene: TRBJ2-7; abundance: many; v_gene: TRBV20-1; d_gene: NA; CDR3aa: CSARTGPYEQYF; CDR3nt: TGCAGTGCTAGAACGGGACCCTACGAGCAGTACTTC
j_gene: TRBJ2-7; abundance: few; v_gene: TRBV11-1; d_gene: TRBD1; CDR3aa: CASSADRGREQYF; CDR3nt: TGTGCCAGCAGCGCGGACAGGGGGCGAGAGCAGTACTTC
j_gene: TRBJ2-2; abundance: once; v_gene: TRBV20-1; d_gene: NA; CDR3aa: CSALRGGELVF; CDR3nt: TGCAGTGCACTCAGGGGCGGGGAGCTGGTTTTT
j_gene: TRBJ1-2; abundance: NA; v_gene: TRBV29-1; d_gene: NA; CDR3aa: CSVDGPLGNGYTF; CDR3nt: TGCAGCGTTGATGGCCCGTTGGGCAATGGCTACACCTTC
j_gene: TRBJ1-1; abundance: NA; v_gene: TRBV28; d_gene: TRBD1; CDR3aa: CASSPGGVAFF; CDR3nt: TGTGCCAGCAGTCCAGGGGGGGTAGCTTTCTTT